Presented here are 23 T cell receptor beta chains from one specimen sequenced in a study of cytomegalovirus exposure and HLA in healthy donors. Assay used: immunoSEQ multiplex PCR; TCRdb lists only in-frame clones, some missing. The sample carries some 170,000 clones, roughly 80% recorded once. Sequencing used PBMCs. These receptors all come from a man aged 30-40 years in good health and CMV-seropositive.

The chain carries TRBV6-1 and TRBJ2-4, with 7 bases fitting TRBD1. CDR1 is MNHNS, CDR2 SASEGT, per germline. The CDR3 is 16 residues long. Germline trimming cut 3 bases from V and 1 base from J; bases unmatched to any gene: 6. The CDR3 here is CASSEYRDSAKNIQYF. In DNA form, the CDR3 reads TGTGCCAGCAGTGAGTACCGGGACAGCGCCAAAAACATTCAGTACTTC.

This sequence joins TRBV29-1 and TRBJ2-1; 7 bases align to TRBD2. CDR3 length: 14 residues. Per the germline V gene, CDR1 is SQVTM and CDR2 is ANQGSEA. V lost 4 bases, J lost 4 bases, and 7 bases stayed unmatched. This CDR3 reads CSVAVSGLYNEQFF. CDR3 in DNA: TGCAGCGTTGCGGTTAGCGGGTTATACAATGAGCAGTTCTTC.

DNA of the CDR3: TGTGCCAGCAGCTCCGGGACAATATACAATGAGCAGTTCTTC. Its translation is CASSSGTIYNEQFF. V is TRBV7-2 and J is TRBJ2-1, with D maybe TRBD1 (6 bases). CDR1 SGHTA and CDR2 FQGNSA come from the germline V gene. V lost 4 bases to trimming and J lost 4 bases, with 11 bases between them. This CDR3 contains 14 residues. Combining the CDR3 with reference TRBV7-2 and TRBJ2-1 gives the whole variable domain GAGVSQSPSNKVTEKGKDVELRCDPISGHTALYWYRQSLGQGLEFLIYFQGNSAPDKSGLPSDRFSAERTGGSVSTLTIQRTQQEDSAVYLCASSSGTIYNEQFFGPGTRLTVL.

This sequence joins TRBV11-2 and TRBJ2-7, with a tentative D call TRBD1 (6 bases). There are 17 residues in the CDR3. The V gene's germline CDR1 is SGHAT and CDR2 FQNNGV. V lost 4 bases and J 4 bases, leaving 23 bases between the germline ends. CDR3 nucleotide sequence: TGTGCCAGCAGCTCCCAAACGACAGGACGCCCCTTTTACGAGCAGTACTTC. Translating it yields CASSSQTTGRPFYEQYF.

The chain links TRBV4-2 to TRBJ2-3; 12 bases agree with TRBD2. The CDR3 totals 18 residues. CDR1 and CDR2 (germline): LGHNA, YNFKEQ. V was pared by 0 bases and J by 0 bases, with 4 bases of the junction left unmatched. The CDR3 DNA is TGTGCCAGCAGCCAAGAGGGAACTAGCGGGGGGAGCACAGATACGCAGTATTTT. Translating gives CASSQEGTSGGSTDTQYF.

The chain couples TRBV28 to TRBJ1-2; no clear D. Per germline, CDR1 MDHEN and CDR2 SYDVKM. V was trimmed by 5 bases and J by 5 bases, leaving 3 bases between them. This CDR3 region has 10 residues. Written as DNA, the CDR3 is TGTGCCAGCAGTCGGTATGGCTACACCTTC. Protein: CASSRYGYTF.

The rearrangement uses TRBV10-1 and TRBJ2-5, with D perhaps matching TRBD1 (6 bases). Germline CDR1 and CDR2: WNHNN and SYGVQD (reference sequence). This CDR3 spans 15 amino acids. The V and J ends lost 3 bases and 1 base respectively, with 12 bases between them. The CDR3 DNA reads as TGCGCCAGCAGTGAAGGGACACCGGCCCAAGAGACCCAGTACTTC. Translation gives CASSEGTPAQETQYF.

This clone was counted a single time. The rearrangement joins TRBV7-2 to TRBJ2-3, with D maybe TRBD2 (5 bases). Germline V gives CDR1 SGHTA, CDR2 FQGNSA. V was clipped by 2 bases and J by 4 bases, with 13 bases between them. The CDR3 runs 15 residues. The CDR3 nucleotides are TGTGCCAGCAGCTTACAGCCTAGCTCTGCAGATACGCAGTATTTT. Its protein product is CASSLQPSSADTQYF.

The chain joins TRBV28 to TRBJ2-1, with TRBD2 matching over 9 bases. From germline, CDR1 is MDHEN and CDR2 SYDVKM. The CDR3 loop spans 20 amino acids. With V trimmed by 3 bases and J by 4 bases, 19 bases remained unmatched. CDR3 coding DNA: TGTGCCAGCAGTTTCATTAGGGGGACCTTTCTAGCGGGACCATACAATGAGCAGTTCTTC. Translation: CASSFIRGTFLAGPYNEQFF.

This chain links TRBV5-1 with TRBJ2-3; D ambiguous. The CDR3 is made up of 11 amino acids. V was shortened by 1 base and J by 5 bases, with 2 bases between the two germline ends. CDR1 and CDR2 from the germline V gene are SGHRS and YFSETQ. CDR3 amino acids: CASSLQDTQYF. CDR3 coding DNA: TGCGCCAGCAGCTTGCAAGATACGCAGTATTTT.

This chain uses TRBV5-4 with TRBJ1-2, with D possibly being TRBD1 (5 bases). Germline CDR1 reads SGHNT; CDR2 reads YYREEE (reference sequence). V was shortened by 5 bases and J by 0 bases, with 17 bases between the two germline ends. This CDR3 spans 16 amino acids. The CDR3 protein is CASSQPGFPANYGYTF. The CDR3, as DNA: TGTGCCAGCAGTCAACCAGGGTTCCCCGCTAACTATGGCTACACCTTC.

The chain recombines TRBV28 with TRBJ2-6; 7 bases match TRBD2. In germline, CDR1 is MDHEN, CDR2 SYDVKM. The CDR3 covers 15 residues. The V segment lost 4 bases and the J segment 9 bases; nucleotides outside the gene matches: 9. CDR3 loop: CASSSIGTNDNVLTF. CDR3 nucleotides: TGTGCCAGCAGTTCGATCGGGACTAATGACAACGTCCTGACTTTC.

V is TRBV5-1 and J is TRBJ2-7; D is unresolved. The CDR3 contains 14 residues. Trimming removed 0 bases from V and 0 bases from J, with 7 bases in between. CDR1 and CDR2 from the germline V gene are SGHRS and YFSETQ. CDR3 sequence reads: CASSLEMSSYEQYF. The CDR3 DNA is TGCGCCAGCAGCTTGGAGATGAGCTCCTACGAGCAGTACTTC.

The chain recombines TRBV19 with TRBJ1-1; 11 bases are shared with TRBD1. Germline V gene data show CDR1 as LNHDA and CDR2 as SQIVND (reference sequence). Trimming took 7 bases from V and 4 from J; bases not matched to a gene: 2. This CDR3 has 13 amino acids. CDR3 loop: CASKGTGGTEAFF. Written as DNA, the CDR3 is TGTGCCAGTAAGGGGACAGGGGGCACTGAAGCTTTCTTT.

The V gene is TRBV9, the J gene TRBJ2-2; TRBD1 aligns across 8 bases. The CDR3 runs 17 residues. The junction had 13 bases not matched to a gene; V was cut back by 3 bases and J by 6 bases. CDR1 is SGDLS, CDR2 YYNGEE, per germline. The CDR3 bases are TGTGCCAGCAGCGGACGAGGACAGGGTATTGGTGCCGGGGAGCTGTTTTTT. Residues: CASSGRGQGIGAGELFF.

There are a few counts of this clone. The chain employs TRBV10-3 and TRBJ1-2; D remains ambiguous. The V end lost 0 bases, the J end lost 8 bases, and 13 bases lay between the germline ends. The CDR3 spans 14 residues. CDR1 and CDR2 from the germline V gene are ENHRY and SYGVKD. CDR3 residues: CAISESIGPLGYTF. The CDR3 nucleotides read TGTGCCATCAGTGAGTCCATTGGGCCGCTCGGCTACACCTTC.

V gene TRBV7-2 combines with J gene TRBJ2-3; D possibly corresponds to TRBD2 (6 bases). V was clipped by 1 base and J by 5 bases, with 16 bases between them. The CDR3 runs 16 residues. Germline V gene data show CDR1 as SGHTA and CDR2 as FQGNSA. The CDR3 sequence is CASSLGGVGRRDTQYF. CDR3 nucleotide sequence: TGTGCCAGCAGCTTAGGAGGGGTCGGGAGACGAGATACGCAGTATTTT.

This sequence joins TRBV13 and TRBJ2-7; perhaps TRBD2 as D (5 bases). There are 16 residues in the CDR3. Trimming took 2 bases from V and 2 from J, leaving 16 bases between them. Germline loops: CDR1 PRHDT, CDR2 FYEKMQ (reference sequence). CDR3 in amino acids: CASSLRTGGHTYEQYF. The CDR3 nucleotides are TGTGCCAGCAGCTTAAGAACGGGCGGGCACACCTACGAGCAGTACTTC.

V is TRBV6-6 and J is TRBJ2-7; 7 nucleotides match TRBD1. The trim removed 6 bases at V and 3 bases at J, leaving 8 bases unmatched. CDR3 length: 14 residues. Germline V gene lookup returns CDR1 MNHNY and CDR2 SVGAGI (reference sequence). CDR3 sequence: CASSRQGPNYEQYF. Here the CDR3 DNA reads TGTGCCAGCAGCCGACAGGGTCCCAACTACGAGCAGTACTTC.

The V call is TRBV7-6, the J call TRBJ1-2; 9 nucleotides align to TRBD1. Germline CDR1 and CDR2: SGHVS and FNYEAQ. V shed 4 bases, J shed 5 bases, and the junction held 17 bases outside the gene matches. The CDR3 totals 18 residues. The CDR3 nucleotides read TGTGCCAGCAGCTCGAGAGACAGGGGGACTGTGAAGAAATATGGCTACACCTTC. Protein product: CASSSRDRGTVKKYGYTF.

The V gene is TRBV5-4, the J gene TRBJ2-7; D is perhaps TRBD1 (6 bases). In germline, CDR1 is SGHNT, CDR2 YYREEE (reference sequence). The CDR3 length is 15 residues. V was cut by 3 bases and J by 0 bases, with 13 bases left in between. CDR3 in DNA: TGTGCCAGCAGCTCCGGACAGCTTTTCTCCTACGAGCAGTACTTC. Residues: CASSSGQLFSYEQYF. Drawing the rest from reference TRBV5-4 and TRBJ2-7, the complete variable domain is ETGVTQSPTHLIKTRGQQVTLRCSSQSGHNTVSWYQQALGQGPQFIFQYYREEENGRGNFPPRFSGLQFPNYSSELNVNALELDDSALYLCASSSGQLFSYEQYFGPGTRLTVT.

The gene calls are TRBV10-3 and TRBJ2-7; D is undetermined. This CDR3 has 13 amino acids. The germline CDR1 and CDR2 sequences are ENHRY and SYGVKD. Trimming pared 0 bases from V and 7 bases from J, leaving 10 bases between. The DNA of the CDR3 is TGTGCCATCAGTGAGTCGAACGGGTTAGAGCAGTACTTC. Residues: CAISESNGLEQYF.

This sequence joins TRBV30 and TRBJ1-1; D perhaps matches TRBD1 (6 bases). The germline gives CDR1 GTSNPN, CDR2 SVGIG (reference sequence). The CDR3 totals 13 residues. V shed 2 bases and J shed 4 bases, with 11 bases lying between them. The CDR3 loop reads CAWSTGRGTEAFF. CDR3 in DNA: TGTGCCTGGAGTACAGGGAGGGGCACTGAAGCTTTCTTT.